What follows are 2 T cell receptor beta chains derived from one specimen sequenced in a study of blood T cell repertoires in COVID-19 (dated by TCRdb to about 2020). The protocol used for the library was the immunoSEQ multiplex PCR assay. What TCRdb holds here is the immuneACCESS table cut down to in-frame rearrangements. Part of the clones is not present; checked against another copy, under half of the missing clones reflect an unresolved V gene, and the others are unexplained. The sample table lists about 330,000 clones, roughly 90% of them with a count of one. The top ten clonotypes cover about 18% of the sample. Sequenced sample: PBMCs or T cells enriched from blood (not recorded which). Receptor source: a woman aged 25 to 39 who had recovered from COVID-19.

J is TRBJ1-1 and V is TRBV7-2; 7 positions agree with TRBD1. This CDR3 region has 13 residues. Germline V gene lookup returns CDR1 SGHTA and CDR2 FQGNSA. The trim removed 6 bases at V and 1 base at J, leaving 2 bases unmatched. The CDR3 reads CASSRTGNTEAFF. DNA of the CDR3: TGTGCCAGCAGTCGGACAGGGAACACTGAAGCTTTCTTT.

This rearrangement joins TRBV18 to TRBJ2-1; 9 bases fit TRBD1. Trimming cost V 4 bases and J 10 bases; bases outside gene matches: 5. The CDR3 is made up of 13 amino acids. Germline CDR1 KGHSH, CDR2 LQKENI. The CDR3 nucleotides read TGTGCCAGCTCACGGACAGGGGCTGAGGAGCAGTTCTTC. This gives the protein CASSRTGAEEQFF. Full variable domain (missing parts from reference TRBV18 and TRBJ2-1): NAGVMQNPRHLVRRRGQEARLRCSPMKGHSHVYWYRQLPEEGLKFMVYLQKENIIDESGMPKERFSAEFPKEGPSILRIQQVVRGDSAAYFCASSRTGAEEQFFGPGTRLTVL.